These T cell receptor beta chains were read from a single sample in a study of a mutant IDH1 vaccine in newly diagnosed glioma. Measured with immunoSEQ multiplex PCR; TCRdb has only the in-frame clones, and not every one. The sample lists fewer than 45,000 clones; just under 80% were seen once. This material consisted of PBMCs, taken from a glioma patient treated with radiotherapy, temozolomide or both. The receptor set was obtained from a man in his forties with glioma. Some clones in this sample may be carry-over from other donors' samples. The CDR3 runs from the conserved cysteine through the conserved F or W. A D gene is named only where the DNA matches it firmly. Only part of the rows carry a size: once, few, many, or a class if the clone is expanded.

V: TRBV5-6
size: -
J: TRBJ2-7
D: -
DNA: TGTGCCAGCAGCTTGGGTACCTACGAGCAGTACTTC
CDR3: CASSLGTYEQYF

V: TRBV29-1
size: -
J: TRBJ2-1
D: TRBD1
DNA: TGCAGCGTCATACAGGGGGCCGATGAGCAGTTCTTC
CDR3: CSVIQGADEQFF

V: TRBV9
size: -
J: TRBJ2-1
D: -
DNA: TGTGCCAGCAGCGCGAGCCATTCCTCCGCTCGCACTGAGCAGTTCTTC
CDR3: CASSASHSSARTEQFF

V: TRBV5-1
size: once
J: TRBJ2-1
D: -
DNA: TGCGCCAGCAGGAGGTCCTACAATGAGCAGTTCTTC
CDR3: CASRRSYNEQFF

V: TRBV2
size: -
J: TRBJ2-7
D: TRBD1
DNA: TGTGCCAGCAGTGAGAGGGGGCGCAGGGCCTACGAGCAGTACTTC
CDR3: CASSERGRRAYEQYF

V: TRBV5-1
size: -
J: TRBJ1-6
D: -
DNA: TGCGCCAGCGCTAAGGGTCTTGACGGTTTGAATTCACCCCTCCACTTT
CDR3: CASAKGLDGLNSPLHF

V: TRBV2
size: -
J: TRBJ1-2
D: -
DNA: TGTGCCAGCAGAATACAGGGATTGCCGGGGTATGGCTACACCTTC
CDR3: CASRIQGLPGYGYTF

V: TRBV30
size: -
J: TRBJ2-5
D: TRBD1
DNA: TGTGCCTTCACCAGGGGGCAAGAGACCCAGTACTTC
CDR3: CAFTRGQETQYF

V: TRBV6-6
size: -
J: TRBJ2-7
D: -
DNA: TGTGCCAGCAGTTACACCCCCCTCTACGAGCAGTACTTC
CDR3: CASSYTPLYEQYF

V: TRBV30
size: -
J: TRBJ2-3
D: TRBD1
DNA: TGTGCCTGGAGGCTATCCAGGACAGGGTCAGATACGCAGTATTTT
CDR3: CAWRLSRTGSDTQYF

V: TRBV19
size: -
J: TRBJ1-3
D: -
DNA: TGTGCCAGTAGTATCGGTTGGACAGTCTCTGGAAACACCATATATTTT
CDR3: CASSIGWTVSGNTIYF

V: TRBV10-3
size: -
J: TRBJ1-2
D: -
DNA: TGTGCCATCATGAGAGAGGGGGGCGTCGGCTATGGCTACACCTTC
CDR3: CAIMREGGVGYGYTF

V: TRBV30
size: -
J: TRBJ1-1
D: -
DNA: TGTGCCTGGAGGGTGACTGAAGCTTTCTTT
CDR3: CAWRVTEAFF

V: TRBV7-9
size: -
J: TRBJ1-2
D: TRBD1
DNA: TGTGCCAGCAGCCGCGGGACAGGGGCGTATGGCTACACCTTC
CDR3: CASSRGTGAYGYTF

V: TRBV5-1
size: -
J: TRBJ2-7
D: -
DNA: TGCGCCAGCAGCTTGGCCGGGACCCCGACCTACGAGCAGTACTTC
CDR3: CASSLAGTPTYEQYF

V: TRBV30
size: few
J: TRBJ1-4
D: -
DNA: TGTGCCCGGGGAGCAGATAATAATGAAAAACTGTTTTTT
CDR3: CARGADNNEKLFF

V: TRBV11-2
size: once
J: TRBJ2-7
D: -
DNA: TGTGCCAGCTCCCTTAACTTCGAGCAGTACTTC
CDR3: CASSLNFEQYF

V: TRBV5-4
size: -
J: TRBJ2-3
D: -
DNA: TGTGCCAGCAGCTTGCGGCGGGGACTAGATACGCAGTATTTT
CDR3: CASSLRRGLDTQYF

V: TRBV6-4
size: -
J: TRBJ2-3
D: TRBD2
DNA: TGTGCCAGCAGTGAGGGGACTAGCAGCACAGATACGCAGTATTTT
CDR3: CASSEGTSSTDTQYF

V: TRBV5-1
size: -
J: TRBJ1-6
D: -
DNA: TGCGCCAGCAGCATTCGGACGGGCGGGGATTCACCCCTCCACTTT
CDR3: CASSIRTGGDSPLHF

V: TRBV19
size: -
J: TRBJ1-5
D: -
DNA: TGTGCCAGTATGAGGACAGCTTCTCAGCCCCAGCATTTT
CDR3: CASMRTASQPQHF

V: TRBV10-3
size: -
J: TRBJ2-6
D: -
DNA: TGTGCCATCAGTGTCCGGGGCACTGGGGCCAACGTCCTGACTTTC
CDR3: CAISVRGTGANVLTF

V: TRBV19
size: -
J: TRBJ1-5
D: TRBD1
DNA: TGTGCCAGTAGTATATCCACAACAGGGGGCGGACAGCCCCAGCATTTT
CDR3: CASSISTTGGGQPQHF

V: TRBV2
size: -
J: TRBJ2-7
D: TRBD2
DNA: TGTGCCAGCACCTTAGCGGGGGTGACTTACGAGCAGTACTTC
CDR3: CASTLAGVTYEQYF